Each of the 13 T cell receptor beta chains below was sequenced from the same sample in a study of shared clonotypes between healthy human individuals. Profiling relied on immunoSEQ multiplex PCR, and the TCRdb table lists in-frame clones only, not all of them. The sample includes about 230,000 clones, about 69% of them seen just once. The sequenced material came from memory CD4+ T cells sorted from blood. Subset reported: CD45RA-negative fraction. The receptor source for this set is a man aged 25-45 years in good health.

The chain joins TRBV18 to TRBJ2-1; 7 nucleotides line up with TRBD2. With V trimmed by 5 bases and J by 5 bases, 9 bases remained unmatched. CDR3 length equals 15 residues. CDR1 and CDR2 (germline): KGHSH, LQKENI. The CDR3 DNA reads as TGTGCCAGCTCAGAAAGGGCTAGCGGAGACAATGAGCAGTTCTTC. Translating gives CASSERASGDNEQFF.

This clone was recorded once. The chain joins TRBV2 to TRBJ2-7; 9 bases map to TRBD1. This CDR3 has 15 residues. V lost 6 bases to trimming and J lost 4 bases; unmatched junction nucleotides: 10. From germline, CDR1 is SNHLY and CDR2 FYNNEI. CDR3 DNA sequence: TGTGCCAGCAGGCCAAACACCGGGACAGGGTACGAGCAGTACTTC. It translates to CASRPNTGTGYEQYF.

The V call is TRBV7-8, the J call TRBJ2-5; no reliable D call. The CDR3 extends over 13 amino acids. Germline assignment: CDR1 SGHVS and CDR2 FQNEAQ. Trimming left V 7 bases short and J 1 base short, with 10 bases between. CDR3 amino acids: CASTGDLQETQYF. The CDR3 coding sequence is TGTGCCAGCACCGGAGACCTCCAAGAGACCCAGTACTTC.

The CDR3: CASSMLTGSGANVLTF. DNA for the CDR3: TGTGCCAGCAGCATGCTGACGGGGTCTGGGGCCAACGTCCTGACTTTC. V and J are TRBV7-9 and TRBJ2-6; a possible D gene is TRBD2 (5 bases). CDR3 length equals 16 residues. With 5 bases removed from V and 1 base from J, the gap between germline ends came to 12 bases. Germline V lookup: CDR1 SEHNR, CDR2 FQNEAQ (reference sequence).

V usage is TRBV7-2 and J usage is TRBJ2-3, with TRBD1 as a possible D gene (5 bases). The CDR3 extends over 16 amino acids. CDR1 SGHTA and CDR2 FQGNSA come from the germline V gene. Deletions cut 3 bases from V and 2 bases from J, with 15 bases between. CDR3 amino acids: CASSLQGPHTTDTQYF. Here the CDR3 DNA reads TGTGCCAGCAGCTTGCAGGGTCCTCATACCACAGATACGCAGTATTTT.

The count of this clone is one. The chain has TRBV11-2 and TRBJ1-4; unclear D gene. The CDR3 runs to 12 residues. The V gene lost 5 bases and the J gene lost 8 bases, with 9 bases spanning the gap. Germline loops: CDR1 SGHAT, CDR2 FQNNGV. The CDR3 protein is CASSTLSEKLFF. CDR3 in DNA: TGTGCCAGCAGCACCCTATCCGAAAAACTGTTTTTT. The variable domain in full, with the rest retrieved from reference TRBV11-2 and TRBJ1-4, is EAGVAQSPRYKIIEKRQSVAFWCNPISGHATLYWYQQILGQGPKLLIQFQNNGVVDDSQLPKDRFSAERLKGVDSTLKIQPAKLEDSAVYLCASSTLSEKLFFGSGTQLSVL.

This clone was observed a few times. The rearrangement joins TRBV7-6 to TRBJ2-1; TRBD2 is a possible D gene (5 bases). Germline CDR1 is SGHVS and CDR2 is FNYEAQ. CDR3 length: 11 amino acids. V lost 6 bases to trimming and J lost 9 bases, with 9 bases between them. The DNA for the CDR3 is TGTGCCAGCAGTCGGGAAGGTGAGCAGTTCTTC. Encoded protein: CASSREGEQFF. The full variable domain, completed using reference TRBV7-6 and TRBJ2-1, is GAGVSQSPRYKVTKRGQDVALRCDPISGHVSLYWYRQALGQGPEFLTYFNYEAQQDKSGLPNDRFSAERPEGSISTLTIQRTEQRDSAMYRCASSREGEQFFGPGTRLTVL.

J is TRBJ2-2 and V is TRBV5-6, with 12 nucleotides matching TRBD2. Germline V gene sequence: CDR1 SGHDT, CDR2 YYEEEE. Losses at the gene ends were 4 bases for V and 4 bases for J; bases not matched to a gene: 8. This CDR3 is 17 amino acids long. CDR3 sequence: CASSPTSGRTSTGELFF. Written as DNA, the CDR3 is TGTGCCAGCAGCCCGACTAGCGGGAGAACGAGCACCGGGGAGCTGTTTTTT. The variable domain in full, with the rest retrieved from reference TRBV5-6 and TRBJ2-2, is DAGVTQSPTHLIKTRGQQVTLRCSPKSGHDTVSWYQQALGQGPQFIFQYYEEEERQRGNFPDRFSGHQFPNYSSELNVNALLLGDSALYLCASSPTSGRTSTGELFFGEGSRLTVL.

This chain connects TRBV10-2 to TRBJ2-1; 10 nucleotides line up with TRBD2. The V gene's germline CDR1 is WSHSY and CDR2 SAAADI. Losses at the gene ends were 5 bases for V and 6 bases for J; bases not matched to a gene: 13. The CDR3 spans 17 residues. CDR3 in DNA: TGCGCCAGCAGTCAACTCCCAGCGGGAGGGCCGGGCAATGAGCAGTTCTTC. The encoded protein is CASSQLPAGGPGNEQFF.

This clone turned up a few times. The chain links TRBV2 to TRBJ2-1; the match to TRBD2 covers 15 bases. Germline V gene lookup returns CDR1 SNHLY and CDR2 FYNNEI. The CDR3 runs to 18 residues. Germline trimming cut 1 base from V and 7 bases from J; bases unmatched to any gene: 8. The CDR3 DNA reads TGTGCCAGCAGTGAAGAGGGACTAGCGGGAGGAGTGTTAAATGAGCAGTTCTTC. Translating gives CASSEEGLAGGVLNEQFF.

This sequence joins TRBV15 and TRBJ1-3, with D possibly matching TRBD1 (5 bases). Trimming cost V 2 bases and J 0 bases, with 11 bases left between them. CDR1 and CDR2 (germline): LNHNV, YYDKDF (reference sequence). The CDR3 consists of 16 residues. The CDR3 DNA reads TGTGCCACCAGCAGACAGGGAATCAGCTCTGGAAACACCATATATTTT. It codes for CATSRQGISSGNTIYF.

J is TRBJ1-1 and V is TRBV5-4; 9 bases map to TRBD1. The CDR3 is made up of 18 amino acids. Germline loops: CDR1 SGHNT, CDR2 YYREEE (reference sequence). V shed 4 bases and J 0 bases; nucleotides not matched to a gene: 13. The CDR3 coding sequence is TGTGCCAGCAGCAGAGGCTCCGGGACAGGGATAATGAACACTGAAGCTTTCTTT. Its protein product is CASSRGSGTGIMNTEAFF.

This rearrangement joins TRBV4-3 to TRBJ1-5; the D is unclear. The V gene's germline CDR1 is LGHNA and CDR2 YSLEER. The length of the CDR3 is 18 residues. The V gene lost 3 bases and the J gene lost 7 bases, with 25 bases spanning the gap. This CDR3 reads CASSHHCKDGGGGQPQHF. CDR3 nucleotides: TGCGCCAGCAGCCACCACTGTAAGGACGGCGGTGGTGGACAGCCCCAGCATTTT.